This T cell receptor beta chain was observed in a study of regulatory T cells in long-lasting Graves disease. Study-wide results and caveats: Under persistent disease, TRBV28, TRBJ1-2 and TRBJ2-5 were used preferentially.

Library construction for TCR beta used iRepertoire HTBI primers and Arm-PCR of CDR3 regions. Per the original data handling: Gene usage covered 62 TRBV and 14 to 15 TRBJ segments. TCRdb fed the multiplex PCR reads into MiXCR, producing one record per CDR3 protein. The V and J calls shown here were made by TCRdb, not taken from the authors' results. There are approximately 230,000 distinct CDR3 sequences in the sample; approximately 20% occur only once, and about 20% lies in the top ten. Germline CDR1 LNHDA, CDR2 SQIVND (reference sequence). The length of the CDR3 is 15 residues. Trimming took off 5 bases at V and 0 bases at J, with 13 bases between the two ends. Sample time point: newly diagnosed GD, antithyroid drugs for less than 3 months. PBMC-derived RNA was used for the TCR library. Remarks on this clonotype: The antigen remains unidentified.

The sequences come from peripheral blood mononuclear cells (PBMCs), collected at new diagnosis, from a patient treated with antithyroid drugs. V usage is TRBV19 and J usage is TRBJ1-1; D remains unclear. This clonotype originated in a female donor with Graves disease. The CDR3 DNA reads TGTGCCAGTAGTCCCCCGCGAGCCCTGAACACTGAAGCTTTCTTT. Its translation: CASSPPRALNTEAFF.